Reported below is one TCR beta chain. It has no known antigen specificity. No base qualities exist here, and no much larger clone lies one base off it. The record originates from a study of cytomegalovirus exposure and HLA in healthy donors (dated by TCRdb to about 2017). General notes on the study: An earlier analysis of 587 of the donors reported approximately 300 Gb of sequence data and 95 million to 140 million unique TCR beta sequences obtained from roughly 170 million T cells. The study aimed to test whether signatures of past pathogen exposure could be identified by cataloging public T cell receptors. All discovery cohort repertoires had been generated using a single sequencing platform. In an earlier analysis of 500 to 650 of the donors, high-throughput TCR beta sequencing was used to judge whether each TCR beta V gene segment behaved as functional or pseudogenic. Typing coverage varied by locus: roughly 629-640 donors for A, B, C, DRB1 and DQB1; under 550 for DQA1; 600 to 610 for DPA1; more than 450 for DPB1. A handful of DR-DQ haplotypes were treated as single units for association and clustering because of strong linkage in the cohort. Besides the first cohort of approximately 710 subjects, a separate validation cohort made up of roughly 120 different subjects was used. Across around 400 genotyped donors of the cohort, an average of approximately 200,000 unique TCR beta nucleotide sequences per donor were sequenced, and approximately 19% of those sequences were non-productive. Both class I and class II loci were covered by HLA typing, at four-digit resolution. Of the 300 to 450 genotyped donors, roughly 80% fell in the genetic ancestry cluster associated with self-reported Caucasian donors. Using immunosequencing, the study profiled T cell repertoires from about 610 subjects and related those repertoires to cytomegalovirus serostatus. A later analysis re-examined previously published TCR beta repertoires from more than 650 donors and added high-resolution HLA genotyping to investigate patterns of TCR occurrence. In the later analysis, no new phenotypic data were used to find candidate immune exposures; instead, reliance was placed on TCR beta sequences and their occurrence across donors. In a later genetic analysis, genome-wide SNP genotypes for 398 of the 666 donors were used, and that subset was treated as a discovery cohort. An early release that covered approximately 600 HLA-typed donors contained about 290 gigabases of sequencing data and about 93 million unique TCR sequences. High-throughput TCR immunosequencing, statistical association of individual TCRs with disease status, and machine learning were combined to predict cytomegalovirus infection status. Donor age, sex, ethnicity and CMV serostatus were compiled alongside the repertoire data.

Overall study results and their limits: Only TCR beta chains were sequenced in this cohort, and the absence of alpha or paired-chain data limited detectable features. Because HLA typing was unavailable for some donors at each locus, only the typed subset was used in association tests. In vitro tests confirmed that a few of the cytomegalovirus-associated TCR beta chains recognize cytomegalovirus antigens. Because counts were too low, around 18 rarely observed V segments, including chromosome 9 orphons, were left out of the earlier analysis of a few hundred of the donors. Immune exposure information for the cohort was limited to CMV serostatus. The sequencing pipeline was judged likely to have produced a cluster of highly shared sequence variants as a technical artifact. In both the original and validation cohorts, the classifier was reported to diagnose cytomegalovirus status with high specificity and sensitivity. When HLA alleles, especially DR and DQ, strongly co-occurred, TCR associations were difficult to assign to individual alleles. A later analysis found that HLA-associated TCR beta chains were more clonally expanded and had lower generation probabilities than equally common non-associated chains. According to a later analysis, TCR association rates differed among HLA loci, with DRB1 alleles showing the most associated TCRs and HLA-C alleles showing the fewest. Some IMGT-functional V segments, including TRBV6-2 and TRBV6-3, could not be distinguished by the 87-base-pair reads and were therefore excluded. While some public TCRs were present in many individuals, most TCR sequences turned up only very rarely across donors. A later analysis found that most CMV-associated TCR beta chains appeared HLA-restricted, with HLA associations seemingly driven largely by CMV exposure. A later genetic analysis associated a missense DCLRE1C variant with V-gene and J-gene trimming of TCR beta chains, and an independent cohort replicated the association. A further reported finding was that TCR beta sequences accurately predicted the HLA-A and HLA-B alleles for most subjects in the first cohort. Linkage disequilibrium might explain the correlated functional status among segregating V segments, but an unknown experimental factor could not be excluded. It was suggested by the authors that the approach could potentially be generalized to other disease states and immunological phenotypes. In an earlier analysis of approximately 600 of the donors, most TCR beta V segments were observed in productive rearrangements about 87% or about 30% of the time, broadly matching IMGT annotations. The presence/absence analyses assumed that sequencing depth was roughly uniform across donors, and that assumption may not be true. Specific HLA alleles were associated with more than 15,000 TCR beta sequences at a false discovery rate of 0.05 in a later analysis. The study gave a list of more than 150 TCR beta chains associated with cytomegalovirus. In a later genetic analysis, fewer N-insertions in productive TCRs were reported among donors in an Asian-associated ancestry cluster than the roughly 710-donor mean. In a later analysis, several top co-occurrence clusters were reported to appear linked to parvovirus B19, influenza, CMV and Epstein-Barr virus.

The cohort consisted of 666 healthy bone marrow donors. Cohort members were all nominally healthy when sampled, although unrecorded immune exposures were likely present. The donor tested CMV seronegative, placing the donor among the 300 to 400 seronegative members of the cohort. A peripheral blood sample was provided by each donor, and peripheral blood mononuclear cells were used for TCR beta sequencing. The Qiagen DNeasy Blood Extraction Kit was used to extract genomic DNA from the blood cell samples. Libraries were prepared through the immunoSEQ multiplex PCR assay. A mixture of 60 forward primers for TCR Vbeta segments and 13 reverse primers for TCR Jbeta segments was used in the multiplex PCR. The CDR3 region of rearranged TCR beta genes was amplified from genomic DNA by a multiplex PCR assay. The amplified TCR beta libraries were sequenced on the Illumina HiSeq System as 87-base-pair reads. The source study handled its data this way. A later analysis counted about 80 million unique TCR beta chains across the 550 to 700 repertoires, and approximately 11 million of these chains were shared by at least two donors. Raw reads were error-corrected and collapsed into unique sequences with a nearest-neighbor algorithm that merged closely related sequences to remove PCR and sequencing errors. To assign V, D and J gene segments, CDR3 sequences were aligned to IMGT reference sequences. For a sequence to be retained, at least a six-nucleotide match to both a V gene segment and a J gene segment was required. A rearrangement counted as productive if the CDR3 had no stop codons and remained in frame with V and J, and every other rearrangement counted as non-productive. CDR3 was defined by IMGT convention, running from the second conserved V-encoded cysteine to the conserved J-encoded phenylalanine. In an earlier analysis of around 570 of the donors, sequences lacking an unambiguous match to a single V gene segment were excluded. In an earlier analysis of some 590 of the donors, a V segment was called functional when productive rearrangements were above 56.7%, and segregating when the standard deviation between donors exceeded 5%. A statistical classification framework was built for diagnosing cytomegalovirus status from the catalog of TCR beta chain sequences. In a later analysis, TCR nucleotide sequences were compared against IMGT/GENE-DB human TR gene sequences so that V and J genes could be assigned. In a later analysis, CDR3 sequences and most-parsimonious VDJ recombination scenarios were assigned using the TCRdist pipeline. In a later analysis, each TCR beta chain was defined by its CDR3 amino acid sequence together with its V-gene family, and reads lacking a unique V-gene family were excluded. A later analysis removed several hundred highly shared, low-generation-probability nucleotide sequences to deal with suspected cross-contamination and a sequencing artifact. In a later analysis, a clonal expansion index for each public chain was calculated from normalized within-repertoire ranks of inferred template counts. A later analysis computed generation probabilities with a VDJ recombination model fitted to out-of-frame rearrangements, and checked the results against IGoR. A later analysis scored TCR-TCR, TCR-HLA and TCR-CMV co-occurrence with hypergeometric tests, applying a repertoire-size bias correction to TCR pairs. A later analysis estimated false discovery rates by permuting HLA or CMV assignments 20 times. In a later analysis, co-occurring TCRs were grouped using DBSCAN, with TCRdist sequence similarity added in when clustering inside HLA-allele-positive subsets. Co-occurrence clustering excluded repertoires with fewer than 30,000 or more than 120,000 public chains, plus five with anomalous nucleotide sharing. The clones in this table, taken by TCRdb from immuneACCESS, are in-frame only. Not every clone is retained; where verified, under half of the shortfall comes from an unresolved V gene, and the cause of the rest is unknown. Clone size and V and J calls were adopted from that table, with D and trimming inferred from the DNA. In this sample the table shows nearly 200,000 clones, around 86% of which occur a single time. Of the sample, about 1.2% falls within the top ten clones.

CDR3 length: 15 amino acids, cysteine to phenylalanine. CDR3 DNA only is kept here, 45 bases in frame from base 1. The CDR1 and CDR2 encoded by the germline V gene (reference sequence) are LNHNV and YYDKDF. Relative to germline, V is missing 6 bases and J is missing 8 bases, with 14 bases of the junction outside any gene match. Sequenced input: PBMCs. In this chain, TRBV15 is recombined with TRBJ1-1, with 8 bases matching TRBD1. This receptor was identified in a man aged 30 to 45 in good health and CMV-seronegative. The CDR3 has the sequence CATREQTGAYREAFF. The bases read TGTGCCACCAGAGAGCAGACAGGGGCCTACAGGGAAGCTTTCTTT.